This TCR beta chain was observed in a study of T cell changes during pregnancy in multiple sclerosis. The CDR3 has 14 amino acids. J lost 1 base, V lost 10 bases, and 6 bases had no gene match. Germline V gene data show CDR1 as ENHRY and CDR2 as SYGVKD. This table comes from immunoSEQ multiplex PCR, and its TCRdb copy is limited to in-frame clones, with some not included. The profile shows 29,000 or so clones, more than 80% of them singletons. The TCR originated in a female donor with multiple sclerosis, enrolled in a pregnancy study. The sequences come from CD4+ T cells from peripheral blood mononuclear cells, collected in the first trimester of pregnancy. The chain combines TRBV10-3 with TRBJ1-5; 8 bases line up with TRBD1. The CDR3 region has the DNA TGTGCCACCCGACAGGGGTCGAGCAATCAGCCCCAGCATTTT. Its translation is CATRQGSSNQPQHF.